This entry lists 30 T cell receptor beta chains sequenced from one sample in a study of shared clonotypes between healthy human individuals (dated by TCRdb to 2018 to 2021). Receptor amplification or capture employed the immunoSEQ multiplex PCR assay. TCRdb re-hosts the immuneACCESS table, in-frame sequences only. Its copies lack some clones; in the studies checked, an unresolved V gene accounts for under half of them, and the cause for the rest is not known. The sample table holds roughly 520,000 clones, of which approximately 95% were seen once. Clones ranked in the top ten supply about 0.06% of the sample. The sample taken for sequencing was naive CD4+ T cells sorted from blood. The intended sense of this specimen's cell subset or site label: CD45RA+ positively selected. The receptors were gathered from a woman aged 30 to 39 in good health.

J is TRBJ2-5 and V is TRBV2; 11 bases map to TRBD2. Losses at the gene ends were 3 bases for V and 4 bases for J; bases not matched to a gene: 13. Per germline, CDR1 SNHLY and CDR2 FYNNEI. This CDR3 is built from 18 residues. The CDR3 DNA is TGTGCCAGCAGTGACGGGAGGCTAGCGGGAGGTTTCGTAGAGACCCAGTACTTC. As protein: CASSDGRLAGGFVETQYF.

The chain joins TRBV5-4 to TRBJ2-6, with 7 bases matching TRBD1. CDR3 length: 13 residues. The V gene's germline CDR1 is SGHNT and CDR2 YYREEE (reference sequence). The junction had 14 bases not matched to a gene; V was cut back by 6 bases and J by 17 bases. The CDR3 DNA reads as TGTGCCAGCACCACCGGGACAGAACCCCCTTTGACTTTC. Its protein is CASTTGTEPPLTF.

V is TRBV21-1 and J is TRBJ2-1; the D call in the table, TRBD1, was not verified against the DNA. TRBV21-1 is listed as a pseudogene. The CDR3 is 15 amino acids. The chain's CDR3 is CASSKARTGLDEQFF. CDR3 sequence (DNA): TGTGCCAGCAGCAAAGCGCGGACAGGGTTGGATGAGCAGTTCTTC.

The V gene is TRBV5-1, the J gene TRBJ2-2; D not certain. The CDR3 has 15 amino acids. Trimming took off 0 bases at V and 1 base at J, with 7 bases between the two ends. CDR1 and CDR2 (germline): SGHRS, YFSETQ. In DNA form, the CDR3 reads TGCGCCAGCAGCTTGGGGTCGGGGAACACCGGGGAGCTGTTTTTT. Translating gives CASSLGSGNTGELFF.

The chain joins TRBV6-1 to TRBJ2-3; 8 positions agree with TRBD2. The CDR3 runs 13 residues. Germline lookup yields CDR1 MNHNS and CDR2 SASEGT. The CDR3 coding sequence is TGTGTCCTGAAACTAGCGGGCACAGATACGCAGTATTTT. This gives the protein CVLKLAGTDTQYF.

The rearrangement joins TRBV11-2 to TRBJ2-7; TRBD1 agrees at 9 bases. This CDR3 is built from 16 residues. Germline CDR1 SGHAT, CDR2 FQNNGV. With V trimmed by 5 bases and J by 2 bases, 10 bases remained unmatched. As DNA, the CDR3 is TGTGCCAGCAGCCAAGCCGGGACAGGGATTGCCTACGAGCAGTACTTC. Residues: CASSQAGTGIAYEQYF.

This clone has a single count. This chain uses TRBV2 with TRBJ2-7; 8 bases line up with TRBD1. J lost 4 bases, V lost 3 bases, and 5 bases had no gene match. In germline, CDR1 is SNHLY, CDR2 FYNNEI. The CDR3 contains 14 residues. CDR3 bases: TGTGCCAGCAGTGAGCAGGGGGCGGTGTACGAGCAGTACTTC. Translated, it gives CASSEQGAVYEQYF.

The rearrangement uses TRBV28 and TRBJ2-2; 8 bases are a match to TRBD2. With V trimmed by 5 bases and J by 4 bases, 12 bases remained unmatched. CDR1 is MDHEN and CDR2 is SYDVKM in the germline V gene. The CDR3 totals 17 residues. The CDR3, as DNA: TGTGCCAGCAGTACAGAAGGACTAGCTCGTGGCACCGGGGAGCTGTTTTTT. Translating gives CASSTEGLARGTGELFF.

The chain carries TRBV28 and TRBJ2-7; 10 bases match TRBD2. V shed 5 bases, J shed 5 bases, and the junction held 6 bases outside the gene matches. This CDR3 comprises 14 residues. Germline-derived CDR1 and CDR2 are MDHEN and SYDVKM. Here the CDR3 DNA reads TGTGCCAGCAGTCCGGGACTAGCGACTGACGAGCAGTACTTC. Its translation: CASSPGLATDEQYF.

This rearrangement joins TRBV18 to TRBJ2-5, with 9 nucleotides matching TRBD2. The CDR3 totals 15 residues. J gave up 2 bases and V 1 base, and 2 bases lay outside the gene matches. The germline CDR1 and CDR2 sequences are KGHSH and LQKENI. The CDR3 here is CASSPQAGGQETQYF. The CDR3 DNA reads TGTGCCAGCTCACCACAAGCGGGAGGACAAGAGACCCAGTACTTC.

The chain links TRBV5-1 to TRBJ2-1, with D perhaps TRBD2 (6 bases). Germline assignment: CDR1 SGHRS and CDR2 YFSETQ. The CDR3 totals 12 residues. Trimming took 2 bases from V and 10 from J, leaving 10 bases between them. The CDR3 DNA sequence: TGCGCCAGCAGCTTAATTGGAGGGGAGCAGTTCTTC. This gives the protein CASSLIGGEQFF.

CDR3 bases: TGTGCCAGCAGTTTGGTCGCAGGGGGCGGGAATGGCTACACCTTC. It yields the protein CASSLVAGGGNGYTF. The chain uses TRBV28 and TRBJ1-2; 8 positions agree with TRBD1. Germline lookup yields CDR1 MDHEN and CDR2 SYDVKM. The ends lost 3 bases at V and 6 bases at J; junction bases unmatched: 9. This CDR3 is 15 amino acids long.

The chain recombines TRBV13 with TRBJ2-3; D gene uncertain. Germline CDR1 is PRHDT and CDR2 is FYEKMQ (reference sequence). This CDR3 comprises 16 residues. V was clipped by 5 bases and J by 2 bases, with 17 bases between them. For the CDR3, the DNA is TGTGCCAGCAGCAGACCCTCGGATACCATCACAGATACGCAGTATTTT. Translation gives CASSRPSDTITDTQYF.

The J gene is TRBJ2-7, the V gene TRBV6-5; 7 bases align to TRBD1. With V trimmed by 2 bases and J by 2 bases, 6 bases remained unmatched. Germline CDR1 and CDR2: MNHEY and SVGAGI. The CDR3 is 15 amino acids. The CDR3 sequence is CASSYARDSTYEQYF. The DNA for the CDR3 is TGTGCCAGCAGTTACGCCCGGGACAGCACCTACGAGCAGTACTTC.

The V call is TRBV10-3, the J call TRBJ2-7, with 7 nucleotides matching TRBD1. Trimming cost V 5 bases and J 0 bases; bases outside gene matches: 4. CDR3 length: 14 residues. Germline lookup yields CDR1 ENHRY and CDR2 SYGVKD. CDR3 sequence: CAISSGTDSYEQYF. The CDR3 nucleotides are TGTGCCATCAGTTCCGGGACAGACTCCTACGAGCAGTACTTC.

This chain links TRBV28 with TRBJ2-6; D could derive from TRBD1 or TRBD2 (5 bases each). The V gene's germline CDR1 is MDHEN and CDR2 SYDVKM. V was clipped by 5 bases and J by 2 bases, with 10 bases between them. CDR3 length equals 15 residues. The CDR3 sequence: CASSVGTAGANVLTF. The CDR3 DNA sequence: TGTGCCAGCAGTGTCGGGACGGCTGGGGCCAACGTCCTGACTTTC.

The chain joins TRBV6-5 to TRBJ1-2; 7 nucleotides line up with TRBD1. This CDR3 contains 14 residues. The germline gives CDR1 MNHEY, CDR2 SVGAGI. Trimming took 5 bases from V and 8 from J; bases not matched to a gene: 11. This chain's CDR3 is CASSLSTGVLGYTF. The CDR3 DNA reads as TGTGCCAGCAGTCTGAGTACAGGGGTTCTCGGCTACACCTTC.

V and J are TRBV5-1 and TRBJ2-1, with D unclear. The CDR3 runs to 15 residues. CDR1 is SGHRS and CDR2 is YFSETQ in the germline V gene. V was pared by 6 bases and J by 2 bases, with 15 bases between. Here the CDR3 DNA reads TGCGCCAGCAAACAACAGCCGATTACCTACAATGAGCAGTTCTTC. As protein: CASKQQPITYNEQFF.

In regard to this clone: Other nucleotide sequences from this sample produce the same CDR3. The V and J genes are TRBV7-9 and TRBJ2-7; 7 nucleotides match TRBD1. This CDR3 comprises 14 residues. The germline CDR1 and CDR2 sequences are SEHNR and FQNEAQ (reference sequence). Trimming cost V 5 bases and J 2 bases; bases outside gene matches: 6. The CDR3 DNA is TGTGCCAGCAGCCTCTCCGGGACAGCCTACGAGCAGTACTTC. Protein product: CASSLSGTAYEQYF.

J is TRBJ2-7 and V is TRBV6-1; 12 nucleotides line up with TRBD2. Germline-derived CDR1 and CDR2 are MNHNS and SASEGT. J lost 1 base, V lost 2 bases, and 3 bases had no gene match. The CDR3 extends over 16 amino acids. The CDR3 coding sequence is TGTGCCAGCAGTGAACGACTAGCGGGAGATTCCTACGAGCAGTACTTC. This sequence encodes CASSERLAGDSYEQYF.

V and J are TRBV7-3 and TRBJ2-5; D tentatively reads TRBD1 or TRBD2 (6 bases each). V gave up 2 bases and J gave up 5 bases, with 12 bases separating them. The CDR3 consists of 14 residues. The germline CDR1 and CDR2 sequences are SGHTA and FQGTGA. The CDR3 nucleotides read TGTGCCAGCAGCTTATCGGGGGCGAGGGAGACCCAGTACTTC. It codes for CASSLSGARETQYF.

The chain joins TRBV28 to TRBJ1-2, with D perhaps TRBD1 (6 bases). V was cut by 2 bases and J by 7 bases, with 11 bases left in between. The CDR3 is made up of 13 amino acids. CDR1 is MDHEN and CDR2 is SYDVKM in the germline V gene. The CDR3: CASSLGGYVGYTF. CDR3 DNA: TGTGCCAGCAGTTTAGGGGGCTATGTTGGCTACACCTTC.

The chain couples TRBV28 to TRBJ2-3; TRBD2 matches at 9 bases. From germline, CDR1 is MDHEN and CDR2 SYDVKM. The CDR3 runs to 16 residues. J was trimmed by 3 bases and V by 2 bases; bases with no gene match: 6. CDR3 nucleotides: TGTGCCAGCAGTTTAGGGGCGGGAGGGTGGACAGATACGCAGTATTTT. Translated: CASSLGAGGWTDTQYF.

J is TRBJ2-1 and V is TRBV27; D gene uncertain. Deletions cut 0 bases from V and 2 bases from J, with 8 bases between. The CDR3 runs 15 residues. Germline V gives CDR1 MNHEY, CDR2 SMNVEV (reference sequence). The CDR3 region has the DNA TGTGCCAGCAGTTTATCAACTGAAACCTACAATGAGCAGTTCTTC. This gives the protein CASSLSTETYNEQFF.

Points on this clone: At the DNA level, this CDR3 is encoded by other sequences in the same sample as well. The V call is TRBV18, the J call TRBJ2-3, with D hard to call. Germline CDR1 and CDR2: KGHSH and LQKENI. The length of the CDR3 is 13 residues. V gave up 3 bases and J gave up 1 base, with 5 bases separating them. CDR3 in DNA: TGTGCCAGCTCACCGCCAGGCACAGATACGCAGTATTTT. As protein: CASSPPGTDTQYF.

V and J are TRBV7-2 and TRBJ1-1, with TRBD1 identical over 9 bases. Trimming took 4 bases from V and 11 from J; bases not matched to a gene: 8. Germline V gene sequence: CDR1 SGHTA, CDR2 FQGNSA. The CDR3 consists of 13 residues. CDR3 protein: CASSSHRGPRAFF. DNA for the CDR3: TGTGCCAGCAGCTCCCACAGGGGGCCGAGGGCTTTCTTT.

V usage is TRBV6-1 and J usage is TRBJ1-1, with D perhaps matching TRBD1 (6 bases). Deletions cut 8 bases from V and 4 bases from J, with 20 bases between. CDR1 and CDR2 from the germline V gene are MNHNS and SASEGT. The CDR3 runs to 15 residues. The CDR3: CASGEQGRRGTEAFF. The DNA for the CDR3 is TGTGCCAGCGGGGAACAGGGTAGAAGGGGCACTGAAGCTTTCTTT.

The V gene is TRBV28, the J gene TRBJ1-1; no firm D call. This CDR3 is built from 14 residues. Trimming shortened V by 3 bases and J by 5 bases, and 13 bases separated the two germline ends. CDR1 is MDHEN, CDR2 SYDVKM, per germline. In DNA, the CDR3 is TGTGCCAGCAGTTTGGCCCCAGAGATGACTGAAGCTTTCTTT. Its protein is CASSLAPEMTEAFF.

The chain's CDR3 is CASSARQGGNTIYF. As DNA, the CDR3 is TGTGCCAGCAGCGCCCGGCAGGGGGGAAACACCATATATTTT. This chain joins TRBV2 and TRBJ1-3; D is possibly TRBD1 (6 bases). The CDR3 contains 14 residues. Germline V gene sequence: CDR1 SNHLY, CDR2 FYNNEI. V was pared by 6 bases and J by 4 bases, with 13 bases between.

The chain uses TRBV28 and TRBJ1-4, with TRBD1 as a possible D gene (6 bases). The CDR3 runs to 14 residues. V lost 2 bases to trimming and J lost 14 bases, with 18 bases between them. Germline V gene lookup returns CDR1 MDHEN and CDR2 SYDVKM. CDR3 loop: CASSLNTGGRHLFF. In DNA, the CDR3 is TGTGCCAGCAGTTTAAATACCGGGGGGCGTCATCTGTTTTTT. Drawing the rest from reference TRBV28 and TRBJ1-4, the complete variable domain is DVKVTQSSRYLVKRTGEKVFLECVQDMDHENMFWYRQDPGLGLRLIYFSYDVKMKEKGDIPEGYSVSREKKERFSLILESASTNQTSMYLCASSLNTGGRHLFFGSGTQLSVL.